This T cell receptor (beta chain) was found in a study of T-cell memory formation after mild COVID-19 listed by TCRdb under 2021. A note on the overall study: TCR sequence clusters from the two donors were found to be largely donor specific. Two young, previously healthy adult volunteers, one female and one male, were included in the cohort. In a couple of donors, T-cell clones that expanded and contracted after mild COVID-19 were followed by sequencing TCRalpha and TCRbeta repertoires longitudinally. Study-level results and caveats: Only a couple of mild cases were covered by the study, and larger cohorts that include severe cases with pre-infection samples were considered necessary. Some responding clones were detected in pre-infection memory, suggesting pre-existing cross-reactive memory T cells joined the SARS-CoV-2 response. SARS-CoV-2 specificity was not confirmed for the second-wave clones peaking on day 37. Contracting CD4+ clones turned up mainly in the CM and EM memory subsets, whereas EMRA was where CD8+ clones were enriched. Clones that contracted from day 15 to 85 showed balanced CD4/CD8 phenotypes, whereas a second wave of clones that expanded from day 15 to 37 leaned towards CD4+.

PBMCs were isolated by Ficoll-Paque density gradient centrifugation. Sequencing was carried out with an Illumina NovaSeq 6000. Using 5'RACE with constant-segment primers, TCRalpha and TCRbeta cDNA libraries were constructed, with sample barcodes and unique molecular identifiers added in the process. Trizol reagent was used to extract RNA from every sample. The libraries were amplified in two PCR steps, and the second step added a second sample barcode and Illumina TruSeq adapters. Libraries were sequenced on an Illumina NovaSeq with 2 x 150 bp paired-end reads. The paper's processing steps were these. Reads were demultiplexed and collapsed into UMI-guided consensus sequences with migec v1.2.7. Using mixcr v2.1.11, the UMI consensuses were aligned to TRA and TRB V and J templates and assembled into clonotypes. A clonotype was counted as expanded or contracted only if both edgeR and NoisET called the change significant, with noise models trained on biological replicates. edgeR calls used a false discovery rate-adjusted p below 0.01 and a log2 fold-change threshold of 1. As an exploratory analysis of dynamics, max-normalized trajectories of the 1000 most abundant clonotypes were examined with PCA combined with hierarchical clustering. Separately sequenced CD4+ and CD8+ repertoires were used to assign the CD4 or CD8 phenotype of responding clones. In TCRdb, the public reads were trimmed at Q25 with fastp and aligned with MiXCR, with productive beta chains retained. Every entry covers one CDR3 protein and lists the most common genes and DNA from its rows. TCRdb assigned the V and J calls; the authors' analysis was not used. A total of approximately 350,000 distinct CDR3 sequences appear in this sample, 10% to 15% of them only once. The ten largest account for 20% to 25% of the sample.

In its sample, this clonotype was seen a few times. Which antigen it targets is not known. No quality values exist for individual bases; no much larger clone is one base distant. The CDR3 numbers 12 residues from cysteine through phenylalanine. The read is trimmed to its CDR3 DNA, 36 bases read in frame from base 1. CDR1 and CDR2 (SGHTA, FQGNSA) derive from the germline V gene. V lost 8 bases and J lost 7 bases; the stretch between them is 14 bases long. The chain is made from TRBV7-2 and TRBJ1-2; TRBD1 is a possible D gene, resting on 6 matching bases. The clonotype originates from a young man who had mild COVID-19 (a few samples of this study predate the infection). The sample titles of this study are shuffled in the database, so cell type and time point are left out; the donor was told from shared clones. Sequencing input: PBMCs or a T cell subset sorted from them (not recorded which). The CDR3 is CASSGALSGYTF. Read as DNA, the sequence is TGTGCCAGCTCGGGGGCGCTTAGTGGCTACACCTTC.